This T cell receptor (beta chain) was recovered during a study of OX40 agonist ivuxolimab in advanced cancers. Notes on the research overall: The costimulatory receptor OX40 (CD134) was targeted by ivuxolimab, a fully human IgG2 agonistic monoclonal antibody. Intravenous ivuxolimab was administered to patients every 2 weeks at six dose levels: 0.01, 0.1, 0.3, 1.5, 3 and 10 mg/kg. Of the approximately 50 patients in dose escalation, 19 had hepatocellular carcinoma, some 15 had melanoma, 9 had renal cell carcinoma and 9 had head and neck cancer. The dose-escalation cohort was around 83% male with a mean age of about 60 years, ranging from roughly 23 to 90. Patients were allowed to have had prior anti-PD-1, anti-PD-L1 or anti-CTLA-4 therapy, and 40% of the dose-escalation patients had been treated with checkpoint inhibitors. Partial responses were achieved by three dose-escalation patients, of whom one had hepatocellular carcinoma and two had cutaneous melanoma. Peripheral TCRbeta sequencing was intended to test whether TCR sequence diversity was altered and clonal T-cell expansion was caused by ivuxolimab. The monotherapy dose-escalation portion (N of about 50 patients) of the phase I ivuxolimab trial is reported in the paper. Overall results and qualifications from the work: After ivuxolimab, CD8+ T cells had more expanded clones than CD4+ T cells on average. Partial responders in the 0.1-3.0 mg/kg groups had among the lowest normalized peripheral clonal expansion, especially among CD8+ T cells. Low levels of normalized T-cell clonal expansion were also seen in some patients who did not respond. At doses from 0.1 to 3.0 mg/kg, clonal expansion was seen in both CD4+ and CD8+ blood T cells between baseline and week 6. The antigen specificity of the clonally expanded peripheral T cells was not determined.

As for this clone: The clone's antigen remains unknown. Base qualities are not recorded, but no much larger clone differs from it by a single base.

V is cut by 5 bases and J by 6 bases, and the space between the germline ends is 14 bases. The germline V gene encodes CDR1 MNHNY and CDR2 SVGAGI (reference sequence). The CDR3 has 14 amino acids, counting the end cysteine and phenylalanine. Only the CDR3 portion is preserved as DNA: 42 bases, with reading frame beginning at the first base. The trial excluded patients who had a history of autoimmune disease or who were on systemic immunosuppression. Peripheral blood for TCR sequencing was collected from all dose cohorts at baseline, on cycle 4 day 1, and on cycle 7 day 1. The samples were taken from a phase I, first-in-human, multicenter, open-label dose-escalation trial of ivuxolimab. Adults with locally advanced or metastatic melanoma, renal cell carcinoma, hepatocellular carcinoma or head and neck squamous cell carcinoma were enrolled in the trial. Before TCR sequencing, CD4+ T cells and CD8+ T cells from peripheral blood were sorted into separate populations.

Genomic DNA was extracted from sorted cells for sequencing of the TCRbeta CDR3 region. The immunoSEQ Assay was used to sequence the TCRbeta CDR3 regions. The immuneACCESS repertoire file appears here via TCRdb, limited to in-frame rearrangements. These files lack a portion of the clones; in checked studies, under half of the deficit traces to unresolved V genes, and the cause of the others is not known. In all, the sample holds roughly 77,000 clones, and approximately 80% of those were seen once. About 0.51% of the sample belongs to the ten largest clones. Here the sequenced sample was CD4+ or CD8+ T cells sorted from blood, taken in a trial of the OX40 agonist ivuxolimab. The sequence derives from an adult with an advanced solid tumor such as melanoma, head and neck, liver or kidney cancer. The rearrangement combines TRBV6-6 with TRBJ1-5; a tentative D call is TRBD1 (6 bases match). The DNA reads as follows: TGTGCCAGCAGTGCGACAGGTGAGGCTCAGCCCCAGCATTTT. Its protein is CASSATGEAQPQHF.